The 9 T cell receptor beta chains reported below all come from one sample, sequenced in a study of the immune and genomic landscape of osteosarcoma. Here immunoSEQ multiplex PCR was the method, and the copy in TCRdb shows in-frame clones only, minus some. The sample shows around 2,900 clones, over 60% of them seen only once. Sequenced material: tumor tissue from a local recurrence in the femur. Every receptor here comes from a man younger than 35 with osteosarcoma.

The V and J genes are TRBV7-6 and TRBJ2-7; the D is unclear. The CDR3 is 13 amino acids. The germline V gene has CDR1 SGHVS and CDR2 FNYEAQ. Between the trimmed V and J ends, which lost 5 bases and 1 base, there was a span of 9 bases. The CDR3 DNA follows: TGTGCCAGCAGCCAAATGAATTCCTACGAGCAGTACTTC. Its translation: CASSQMNSYEQYF.

The rearrangement uses TRBV2 and TRBJ2-1; 10 nucleotides agree with TRBD2. The CDR3 spans 15 residues. Germline V lookup: CDR1 SNHLY, CDR2 FYNNEI. J gave up 9 bases and V 4 bases, and 9 bases lay outside the gene matches. In DNA form, the CDR3 reads TGTGCCAGCAGTGTCGGACTAGCGGTGTTTGGTGAGCAGTTCTTC. It codes for CASSVGLAVFGEQFF.

The chain joins TRBV19 to TRBJ2-5, with TRBD2 as a possible D gene (6 bases). The closer fit of TRBJ2-7 to the DNA end suggests the J call may be wrong. This CDR3 spans 15 amino acids. Germline CDR1 LNHDA, CDR2 SQIVND (reference sequence). CDR3 region: CASSILLGGSYEQYF. Written as DNA, the CDR3 is TGTGCCAGTAGTATTCTATTAGGAGGGTCCTACGAGCAGTACTTC.

This clone is categorized as large (0.1 to 1%). The V and J genes are TRBV7-2 and TRBJ2-7; no firm D call. Germline CDR1 is SGHTA and CDR2 is FQGNSA. V lost 5 bases and J 5 bases, leaving 13 bases between the germline ends. The CDR3 totals 13 residues. DNA of the CDR3: TGTGCCAGCAGCCGTGCGACGTCGAACGAGCAGTACTTC. Protein sequence: CASSRATSNEQYF.

The rearrangement uses TRBV18 and TRBJ2-1; D is unresolved. CDR1 KGHSH and CDR2 LQKENI come from the germline V gene. The germline V and J ends were trimmed by 0 bases and 7 bases, with 10 bases remaining between them. This CDR3 is 14 amino acids long. Here the CDR3 reads CASSPPFTGNEQFF. CDR3 in DNA: TGTGCCAGCTCACCACCGTTTACGGGTAATGAGCAGTTCTTC. Based on the CDR3 plus reference TRBV18 and TRBJ2-1, the full variable domain is NAGVMQNPRHLVRRRGQEARLRCSPMKGHSHVYWYRQLPEEGLKFMVYLQKENIIDESGMPKERFSAEFPKEGPSILRIQQVVRGDSAAYFCASSPPFTGNEQFFGPGTRLTVL.

The chain links TRBV6-5 to TRBJ2-7; possible D gene TRBD2, 6 bases. The CDR3 is made up of 15 amino acids. Between the trimmed V and J ends, which lost 2 bases and 7 bases, there was a span of 18 bases. CDR1 MNHEY and CDR2 SVGAGI come from the germline V gene. Here the CDR3 reads CASSYGRDESGEQYF. Written as DNA, the CDR3 is TGTGCCAGCAGTTACGGACGGGATGAAAGCGGGGAGCAGTACTTC.

This chain connects TRBV13 to TRBJ2-2, with a tentative D call TRBD2 (5 bases). Between the trimmed V and J ends, which lost 5 bases and 5 bases, there was a span of 12 bases. The CDR3 is made up of 14 amino acids. Germline V CDR1 and CDR2: PRHDT, FYEKMQ (reference sequence). CDR3 bases: TGTGCCAGCAGCCCCCGGACTGGAACCGGGGAGCTGTTTTTT. This codes for CASSPRTGTGELFF.

The rearrangement uses TRBV5-1 and TRBJ2-1, with 7 bases matching TRBD2. J was trimmed by 3 bases and V by 7 bases; bases with no gene match: 7. Germline V gives CDR1 SGHRS, CDR2 YFSETQ. This CDR3 region has 14 residues. CDR3 sequence (DNA): TGCGCCAGCGGAATAGCGGGCCACTACAATGAGCAGTTCTTC. Translated: CASGIAGHYNEQFF.

J is TRBJ2-7 and V is TRBV6-1; D call uncertain. V gave up 3 bases and J gave up 12 bases, with 21 bases separating them. The CDR3 consists of 14 residues. The germline CDR1 and CDR2 sequences are MNHNS and SASEGT. The CDR3 reads CASSEARRTTLAYF. DNA of the CDR3: TGTGCCAGCAGTGAGGCCCGACGGACCACCTTGGCGTACTTC.